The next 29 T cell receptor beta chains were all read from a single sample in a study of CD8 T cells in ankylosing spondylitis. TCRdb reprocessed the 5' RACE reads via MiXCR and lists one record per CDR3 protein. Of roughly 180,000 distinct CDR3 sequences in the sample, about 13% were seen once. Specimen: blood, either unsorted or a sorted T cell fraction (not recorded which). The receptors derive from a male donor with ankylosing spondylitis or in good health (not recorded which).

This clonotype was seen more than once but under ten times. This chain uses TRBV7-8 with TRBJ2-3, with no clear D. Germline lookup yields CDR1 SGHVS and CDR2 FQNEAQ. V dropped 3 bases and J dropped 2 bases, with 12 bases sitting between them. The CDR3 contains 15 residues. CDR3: CASSLFGRNTDTQYF. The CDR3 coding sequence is TGTGCCAGCAGCTTGTTTGGACGAAACACAGATACGCAGTATTTT.

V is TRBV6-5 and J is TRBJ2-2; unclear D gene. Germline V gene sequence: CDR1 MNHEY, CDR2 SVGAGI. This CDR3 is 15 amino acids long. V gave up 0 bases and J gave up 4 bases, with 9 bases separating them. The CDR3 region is CASSYSLGGTGELFF. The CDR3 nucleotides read TGTGCCAGCAGTTACTCTTTAGGTGGCACCGGGGAGCTGTTTTTT.

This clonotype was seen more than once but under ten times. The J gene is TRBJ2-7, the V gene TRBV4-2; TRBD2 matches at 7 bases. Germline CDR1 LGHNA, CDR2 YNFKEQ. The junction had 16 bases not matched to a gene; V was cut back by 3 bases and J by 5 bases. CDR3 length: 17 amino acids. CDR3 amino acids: CASSQDRLAEGLHEQYF. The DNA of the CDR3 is TGTGCCAGCAGCCAGGACCGACTAGCTGAAGGTCTACACGAGCAGTACTTC.

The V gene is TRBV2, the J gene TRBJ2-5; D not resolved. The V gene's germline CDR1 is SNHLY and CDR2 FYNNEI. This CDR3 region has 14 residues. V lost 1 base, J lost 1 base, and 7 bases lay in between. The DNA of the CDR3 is TGTGCCAGCAGTGAAGGTCGGGTCCAAGAGACCCAGTACTTC. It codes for CASSEGRVQETQYF.

The CDR3 nucleotides read TGTGCCAGCAGCTCCCTCGCCGGGTTCGGGGCCAACGTCCTGACTTTC. This encodes CASSSLAGFGANVLTF. The chain is built from TRBV12-3 or TRBV12-4 and TRBJ2-6; no clear D gene. V lost 6 bases and J lost 4, with 16 bases in between. This CDR3 has 16 residues.

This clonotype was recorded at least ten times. Here the CDR3 DNA reads TGTGCCAGCAGCTTAACCCGACAGGTCACAGATACGCAGTATTTT. It is translated as CASSLTRQVTDTQYF. V is TRBV7-9 and J is TRBJ2-3, with D possibly TRBD1 on 6 matching bases. Trimming shortened V by 2 bases and J by 2 bases, and 11 bases separated the two germline ends. Per germline, CDR1 SEHNR and CDR2 FQNEAQ (reference sequence). The CDR3 consists of 15 residues.

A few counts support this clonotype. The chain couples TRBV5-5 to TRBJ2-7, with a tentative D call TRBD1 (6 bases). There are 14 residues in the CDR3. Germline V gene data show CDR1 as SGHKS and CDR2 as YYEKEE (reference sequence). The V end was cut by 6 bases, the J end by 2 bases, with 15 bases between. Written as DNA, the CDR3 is TGTGCCAGCATCTCACGGGACATAACCTACGAGCAGTACTTC. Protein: CASISRDITYEQYF.

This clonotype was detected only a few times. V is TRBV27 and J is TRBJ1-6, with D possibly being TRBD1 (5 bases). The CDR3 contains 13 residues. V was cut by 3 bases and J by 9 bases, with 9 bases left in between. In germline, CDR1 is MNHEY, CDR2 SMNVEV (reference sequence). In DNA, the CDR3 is TGTGCCAGCAGTTTTGAGAGGGGTTCACCCCTCCACTTT. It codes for CASSFERGSPLHF.

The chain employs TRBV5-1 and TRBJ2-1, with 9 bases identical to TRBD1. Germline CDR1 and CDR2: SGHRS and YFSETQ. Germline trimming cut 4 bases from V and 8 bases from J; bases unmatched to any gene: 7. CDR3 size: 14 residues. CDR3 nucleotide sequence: TGCGCCAGCAGCACTGTTACAGGGGGCGATGAGCAGTTCTTC. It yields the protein CASSTVTGGDEQFF. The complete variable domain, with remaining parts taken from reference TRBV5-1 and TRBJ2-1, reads KAGVTQTPRYLIKTRGQQVTLSCSPISGHRSVSWYQQTPGQGLQFLFEYFSETQRNKGNFPGRFSGRQFSNSRSEMNVSTLELGDSALYLCASSTVTGGDEQFFGPGTRLTVL.

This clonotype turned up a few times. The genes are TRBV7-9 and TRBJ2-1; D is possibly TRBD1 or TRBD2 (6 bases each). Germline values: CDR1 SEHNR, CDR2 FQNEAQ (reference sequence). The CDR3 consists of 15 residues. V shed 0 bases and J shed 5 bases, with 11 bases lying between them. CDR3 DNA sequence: TGTGCCAGCAGCTTAGCCGGGGGCCTGAACAATGAGCAGTTCTTC. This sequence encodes CASSLAGGLNNEQFF.

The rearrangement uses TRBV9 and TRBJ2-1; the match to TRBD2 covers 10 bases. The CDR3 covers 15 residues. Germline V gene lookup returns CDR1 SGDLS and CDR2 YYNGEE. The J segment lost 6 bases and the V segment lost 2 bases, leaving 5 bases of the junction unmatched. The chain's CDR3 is CASSVVGTSVNEQFF. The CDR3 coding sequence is TGTGCCAGCAGCGTGGTGGGGACTAGCGTCAATGAGCAGTTCTTC.

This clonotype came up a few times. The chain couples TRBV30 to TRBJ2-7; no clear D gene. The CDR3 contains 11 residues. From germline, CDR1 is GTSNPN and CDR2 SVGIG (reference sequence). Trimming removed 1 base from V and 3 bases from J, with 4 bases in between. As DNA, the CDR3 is TGTGCCTGGAGTGCAGACTACGAGCAGTACTTC. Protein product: CAWSADYEQYF.

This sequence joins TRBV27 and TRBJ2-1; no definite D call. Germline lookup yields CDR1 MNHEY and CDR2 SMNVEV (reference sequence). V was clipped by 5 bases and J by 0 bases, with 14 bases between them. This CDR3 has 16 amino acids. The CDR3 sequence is CASSGWRDSSYNEQFF. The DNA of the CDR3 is TGTGCCAGCAGTGGGTGGAGAGATTCCTCCTACAATGAGCAGTTCTTC.

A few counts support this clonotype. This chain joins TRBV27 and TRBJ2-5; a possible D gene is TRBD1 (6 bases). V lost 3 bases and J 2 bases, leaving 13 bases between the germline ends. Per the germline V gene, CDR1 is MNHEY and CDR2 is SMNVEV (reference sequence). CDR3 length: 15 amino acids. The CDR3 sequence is CASSFSTGKQETQYF. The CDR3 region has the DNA TGTGCCAGCAGTTTCTCGACAGGAAAACAAGAGACCCAGTACTTC.

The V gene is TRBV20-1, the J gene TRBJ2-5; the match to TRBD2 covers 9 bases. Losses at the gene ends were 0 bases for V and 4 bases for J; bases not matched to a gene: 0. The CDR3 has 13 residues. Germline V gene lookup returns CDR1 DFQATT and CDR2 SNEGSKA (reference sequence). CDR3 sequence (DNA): TGCAGTGCTAGAGAACTAGCGGGAGAGACCCAGTACTTC. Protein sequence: CSARELAGETQYF.

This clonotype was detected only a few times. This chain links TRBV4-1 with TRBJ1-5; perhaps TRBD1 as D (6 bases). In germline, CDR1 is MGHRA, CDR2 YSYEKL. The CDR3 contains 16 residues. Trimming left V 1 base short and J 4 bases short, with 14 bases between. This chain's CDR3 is CASSQVQGTLNQPQHF. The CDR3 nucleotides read TGCGCCAGCAGCCAAGTACAGGGAACCCTGAATCAGCCCCAGCATTTT.

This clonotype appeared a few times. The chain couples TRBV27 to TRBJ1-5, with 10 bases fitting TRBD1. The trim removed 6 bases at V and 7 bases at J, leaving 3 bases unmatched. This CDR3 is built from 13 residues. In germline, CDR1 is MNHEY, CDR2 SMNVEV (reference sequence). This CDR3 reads CASSGTGVQPQHF. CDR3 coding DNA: TGTGCCAGCAGCGGGACAGGGGTCCAGCCCCAGCATTTT.

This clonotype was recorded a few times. The CDR3 coding sequence is TGTGCCAGCAGTTACGCGGACAGGGGGCGAATAGAGACCCAGTACTTC. Translated, it gives CASSYADRGRIETQYF. The chain has TRBV6-5 and TRBJ2-5; 11 bases align to TRBD1. The germline CDR1 and CDR2 sequences are MNHEY and SVGAGI. The trim removed 2 bases at V and 4 bases at J, leaving 6 bases unmatched. The CDR3 length is 16 residues.

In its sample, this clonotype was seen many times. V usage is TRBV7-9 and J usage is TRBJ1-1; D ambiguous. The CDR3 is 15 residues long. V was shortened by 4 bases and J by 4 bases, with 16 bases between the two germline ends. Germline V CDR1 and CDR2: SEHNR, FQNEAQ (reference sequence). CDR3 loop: CASSSDSPGGTEAFF. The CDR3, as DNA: TGTGCCAGCAGCTCCGATTCCCCGGGTGGCACTGAAGCTTTCTTT.

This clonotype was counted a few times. The CDR3 DNA sequence: TGTGCCAGCAGCCCTACTAGGAATGAGCAGTTCTTC. Translation: CASSPTRNEQFF. V is TRBV5-6 and J is TRBJ2-1; perhaps TRBD2 as D (5 bases). The length of the CDR3 is 12 residues. The V end lost 4 bases, the J end lost 7 bases, and 9 bases lay between the germline ends. Germline V gene lookup returns CDR1 SGHDT and CDR2 YYEEEE.

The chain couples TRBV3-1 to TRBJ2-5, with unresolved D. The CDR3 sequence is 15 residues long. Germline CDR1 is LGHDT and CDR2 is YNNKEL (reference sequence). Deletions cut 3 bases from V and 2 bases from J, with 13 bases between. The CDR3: CASSQRWASQETQYF. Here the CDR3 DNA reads TGTGCCAGCAGCCAGAGATGGGCATCTCAAGAGACCCAGTACTTC.

CDR3 DNA sequence: TGTGCCAGCAGTTTAGGTAGCGGCTCAGGGGATGAGCAGTTCTTC. Its translation is CASSLGSGSGDEQFF. The chain links TRBV28 to TRBJ2-1, with D perhaps assigned TRBD1 or TRBD2 (6 bases each). This CDR3 comprises 15 residues. The germline gives CDR1 MDHEN, CDR2 SYDVKM. Trimming took off 2 bases at V and 8 bases at J, with 16 bases between the two ends.

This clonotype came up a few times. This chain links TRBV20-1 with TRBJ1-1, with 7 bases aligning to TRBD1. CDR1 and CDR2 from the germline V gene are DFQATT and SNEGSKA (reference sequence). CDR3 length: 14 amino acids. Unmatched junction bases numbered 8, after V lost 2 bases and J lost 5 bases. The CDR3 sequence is CSARQKAGGTEAFF. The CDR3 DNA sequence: TGCAGTGCTAGACAGAAGGCAGGGGGAACTGAAGCTTTCTTT.

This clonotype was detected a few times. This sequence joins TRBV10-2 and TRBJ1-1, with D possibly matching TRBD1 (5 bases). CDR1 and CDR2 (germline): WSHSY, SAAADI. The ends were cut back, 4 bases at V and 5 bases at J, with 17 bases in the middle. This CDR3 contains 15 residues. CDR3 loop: CASSGQGVGTTEAFF. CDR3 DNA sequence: TGCGCCAGCAGTGGCCAAGGGGTAGGAACAACTGAAGCTTTCTTT.

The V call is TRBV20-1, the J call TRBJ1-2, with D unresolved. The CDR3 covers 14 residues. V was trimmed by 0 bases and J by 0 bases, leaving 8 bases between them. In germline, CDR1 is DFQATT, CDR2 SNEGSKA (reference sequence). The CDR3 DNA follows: TGCAGTGCTAGAGATCTCTCTGCTAACTATGGCTACACCTTC. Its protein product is CSARDLSANYGYTF.

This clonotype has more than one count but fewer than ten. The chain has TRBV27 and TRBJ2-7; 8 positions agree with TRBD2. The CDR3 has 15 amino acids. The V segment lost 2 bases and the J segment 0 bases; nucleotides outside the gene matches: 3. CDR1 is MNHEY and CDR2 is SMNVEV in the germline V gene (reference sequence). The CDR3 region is CASSLSGGVSYEQYF. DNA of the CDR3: TGTGCCAGCAGTTTAAGCGGGGGTGTCTCCTACGAGCAGTACTTC.

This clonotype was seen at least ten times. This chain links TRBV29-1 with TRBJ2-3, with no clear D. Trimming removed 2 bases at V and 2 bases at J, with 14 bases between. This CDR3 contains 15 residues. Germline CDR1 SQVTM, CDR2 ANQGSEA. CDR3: CSVESGQSYTDTQYF. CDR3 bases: TGCAGCGTTGAATCTGGGCAGAGTTACACAGATACGCAGTATTTT.

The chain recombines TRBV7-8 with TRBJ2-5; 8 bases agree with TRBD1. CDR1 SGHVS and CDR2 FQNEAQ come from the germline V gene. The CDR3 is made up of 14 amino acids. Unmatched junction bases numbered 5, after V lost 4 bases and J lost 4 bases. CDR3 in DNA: TGTGCCAGCAGCTCCCGGCAGGGGGCAGAGACCCAGTACTTC. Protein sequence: CASSSRQGAETQYF.

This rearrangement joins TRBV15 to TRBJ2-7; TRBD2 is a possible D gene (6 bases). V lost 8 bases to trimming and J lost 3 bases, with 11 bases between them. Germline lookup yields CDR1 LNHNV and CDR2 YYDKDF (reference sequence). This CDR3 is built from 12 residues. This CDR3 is CATGGVDYEQYF. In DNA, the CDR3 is TGTGCCACCGGAGGGGTAGACTACGAGCAGTACTTC.